The rows below give T cell receptor beta chains drawn from one sample of a study of beta chain features in type 1 diabetes. Only in-frame clones appear in the TCRdb table, and some are missing; sequencing was by immunoSEQ multiplex PCR. The top ten clones hold roughly 0.12% of a sample with approximately 600,000 clones, roughly 12% of them seen once. The sequenced sample was naive CD4+ T cells from blood. Receptor source: a man aged 25 to 45 with type 1 diabetes. Each CDR3 is given with its conserved first and last residue. The D gene is left open where the match is weak. Some rows have no size entry. The others give once, few or many, or a class for an expanded clone.

j_call clone_size d_call v_call cdr3_nt cdr3_aa
TRBJ2-5 . . TRBV7-2 TGTGCCAGCAGCCTCGGACTGATCCAAGAGACCCAGTACTTC CASSLGLIQETQYF
TRBJ1-4 . TRBD1 TRBV10-3 TGTGCCATCAGTGAGTCTAGGGGACAGCTTAATGAAAAACTGTTTTTT CAISESRGQLNEKLFF
TRBJ2-5 few TRBD2 TRBV4-3 TGCGCCAGCAGCCAAGATAGACTAGCGGGGCAAGAGACCCAGTACTTC CASSQDRLAGQETQYF
TRBJ2-1 few TRBD2 TRBV5-6 TGTGCCAGCAGCAACCGGACTAGCGGGGCTTACTCCTACAATGAGCAGTTCTTC CASSNRTSGAYSYNEQFF
TRBJ1-5 . . TRBV6-1 TGTGCCAGCAGTGAGGGCCATAGCAATCAGCCCCAGCATTTT CASSEGHSNQPQHF
TRBJ2-5 . TRBD1 TRBV2 TGTGCCAGCAGTGAACTGGGACAGGGCCACGAGACCCAGTACTTC CASSELGQGHETQYF
TRBJ1-5 once . TRBV19 TGTGCCAGTAGTATGATAGGGAATCAGCCCCAGCATTTT CASSMIGNQPQHF
TRBJ2-7 once TRBD2 TRBV6-6 TGTGCCAGCACCAATTTAGCGGGAGTTTACGAGCAGTACTTC CASTNLAGVYEQYF
TRBJ1-3 . TRBD1 TRBV11-1 TGTGCCAGCAGCCCGGCCGGGACAGCGTCTGGAAACACCATATATTTT CASSPAGTASGNTIYF
TRBJ2-6 few . TRBV12-5 TGTGCTAGTGGTTTGGCAAGCAGCTCTGGGGCCAACGTCCTGACTTTC CASGLASSSGANVLTF
TRBJ2-4 few . TRBV4-3 TGCGCCAGCAGCCAAGATCCGGTTTCGGCAGGGCCCTCCAGCATTCAGTACTTC CASSQDPVSAGPSSIQYF
TRBJ2-3 few . TRBV2 TGTGCCAGCAAGGGAATTGGACAGCATCGGACAGATACGCAGTATTTT CASKGIGQHRTDTQYF
TRBJ2-2 few TRBD2 TRBV7-9 TGTGCCAGCAGCCCTACTAGCGGTATAAACACCGGGGAGCTGTTTTTT CASSPTSGINTGELFF
TRBJ2-1 few . TRBV7-2 TGTGCCAGCAGCTGGGATTTCGGAAATGAGCAGTTCTTC CASSWDFGNEQFF
TRBJ2-1 . TRBD2 TRBV2 TGTGCCAGCAGTGAAGATAGCGGGGGGGACAATGAGCAGTTCTTC CASSEDSGGDNEQFF
TRBJ2-1 few . TRBV11-1 TGTGCCAGCAGCCCAGGGGCGCAAATGGTGAATGAGCAGTTCTTC CASSPGAQMVNEQFF
TRBJ1-1 . . TRBV6-4 TGTGCCAGCTCCGATGGGTACACTGAAGCTTTCTTT CASSDGYTEAFF
TRBJ2-7 many TRBD1 TRBV10-3 TGTGCCATCAGTGAGTCCGGGACAGGATCCTACGAGCAGTACTTC CAISESGTGSYEQYF
TRBJ2-1 few TRBD2 TRBV10-1 TGCGCCAGCAGTGTAACTAGCGGGTACAATGAGCAGTTCTTC CASSVTSGYNEQFF
TRBJ1-2 few . TRBV9 TGTGCCAGCAGCGTTGGTCAAACGGGCTATGGCTACACCTTC CASSVGQTGYGYTF
TRBJ2-1 . . TRBV29-1 TGCAGCGTTTTAGAGGAGCGGCAGGTGGACTCCTACAATGAGCAGTTCTTC CSVLEERQVDSYNEQFF
TRBJ1-1 . . TRBV5-1 TGCGCCAGCAGCTTGAAGGGGGGCACTGAAGCTTTCTTT CASSLKGGTEAFF
TRBJ1-1 few . TRBV7-9 TGTGCCAGCAGGTCATACACTGAAGCTTTCTTT CASRSYTEAFF
TRBJ1-1 few TRBD1 TRBV7-9 TGTGCCAGCAGCTTACGGACAGGAGGGAACACTGAAGCTTTCTTT CASSLRTGGNTEAFF
TRBJ1-5 . . TRBV20-1 TGCAGTGCTACTAGCAATCAGCCCCAGCATTTT CSATSNQPQHF
TRBJ2-3 few TRBD2 TRBV5-1 TGCGCCAGCAGCACCTTAGCGGGGGAGACGCAGTATTTT CASSTLAGETQYF
TRBJ2-3 . . TRBV30 TGTGCCTGGAGTGTAGGGAACACAGATACGCAGTATTTT CAWSVGNTDTQYF
TRBJ2-2 . . TRBV7-2 TGTGCCAGCAGCTTACGGGGTACGAACACCGGGGAGCTGTTTTTT CASSLRGTNTGELFF
TRBJ2-5 . TRBD1 TRBV4-2 TGTGCCAGCAGCCAAGGAGGACAGGGCACACAAGAGACCCAGTACTTC CASSQGGQGTQETQYF
TRBJ2-1 few TRBD2 TRBV5-1 TGCGCCAGCAGCTTACTAGCGGGGGTCTCGAATGAGCAGTTCTTC CASSLLAGVSNEQFF
TRBJ2-5 . TRBD2 TRBV5-6 TGTGCCAGCAGCTCTACTAGCGGGGTATTCGGAGAGACCCAGTACTTC CASSSTSGVFGETQYF
TRBJ2-3 . . TRBV19 TGTGCCAGTAGTATCTCCACCACAGATACGCAGTATTTT CASSISTTDTQYF
TRBJ2-3 . TRBD2 TRBV7-2 TGTGCCAGCAGGCCTCATATGGGCGGGGGGCAAGAAGATACGCAGTATTTT CASRPHMGGGQEDTQYF
TRBJ1-3 few TRBD1 TRBV28 TGTGCCAGTTGGCCCGGGACAGAAGGTTCTGGAAACACCATATATTTT CASWPGTEGSGNTIYF
TRBJ2-3 few . TRBV7-9 TGTGCCAGCAGTTCGGGTGGGGCATATGGCTCAGATACGCAGTATTTT CASSSGGAYGSDTQYF
TRBJ1-2 . TRBD1 TRBV6-5 TGTGCCAGCAGTCGGGACAGTTCTAACTATGGCTACACCTTC CASSRDSSNYGYTF
TRBJ2-5 few . TRBV7-9 TGTGCCAGCAGCTTATCGGAAGAGACCCAGTACTTC CASSLSEETQYF
TRBJ2-7 . TRBD1 TRBV7-9 TGTGCCAGCAGCTCTGGACAGGGGCTTTCCTACGAGCAGTACTTC CASSSGQGLSYEQYF
TRBJ2-5 few . TRBV28 TGTGCCAGCAGTGTGTCAGTTGAGACCCAGTACTTC CASSVSVETQYF
TRBJ2-7 few . TRBV27 TGTGCCAGCAGTTCCACCGGGGCCCCGGGGGCCTACGAGCAGTACTTC CASSSTGAPGAYEQYF
TRBJ2-1 . TRBD2 TRBV28 TGTGCCAGTTCCCAGCGGGGGACGGTTTACAATGAGCAGTTCTTC CASSQRGTVYNEQFF
TRBJ1-2 . TRBD1 TRBV6-5 TGTGCCAGCAGAACCGACAGGGGAAACTATGGCTACACCTTC CASRTDRGNYGYTF
TRBJ2-3 few TRBD2 TRBV5-6 TGTGCCAGCAGCTCGCGGGGGGCCCCCGCAGATACGCAGTATTTT CASSSRGAPADTQYF
TRBJ2-3 . TRBD2 TRBV4-3 TGCGCCAGCAGCCCCGGGGGAGCGGGGGGCGCAGATACGCAGTATTTT CASSPGGAGGADTQYF
TRBJ1-6 . . TRBV9 TGTGCCAGCAGCGTTTGGACGGGTAATTCACCCCTCCACTTT CASSVWTGNSPLHF
TRBJ2-7 . . TRBV20-1 TGCAGTGCTAGACCTACCTACGAGCAGTACTTC CSARPTYEQYF
TRBJ2-7 few . TRBV7-9 TGTGCCAGCAGTCGGATAGGGACGGTCACGCCCTACGAGCAGTACTTC CASSRIGTVTPYEQYF
TRBJ1-2 . . TRBV28 TGTGCCAGCAGTTGGGGGGGCGCTTTGACTTACTATGGCTACACCTTC CASSWGGALTYYGYTF
TRBJ2-2 few TRBD2 TRBV28 TGTGCCAGCGTCCGGGGGAGGGAAACCGGGGAGCTGTTTTTT CASVRGRETGELFF
TRBJ2-7 . TRBD1 TRBV6-5 TGTGCCAGCAGTTACACGACAGGGAACTCCTACGAGCAGTACTTC CASSYTTGNSYEQYF